The following is a T cell receptor beta chain sequence with its context. Participant-given clinical history determined each cohort assignment. These data originate in a study of blood T cell repertoires in COVID-19. Background on the study: Material from acute and convalescent COVID-19 was sourced from the United States, Italy and Spain. T cells, B-cell-depleted T cells, or PBMCs provided the cDNA or gDNA that served as material.

Authors' processing steps: Amplification from reference gene primers served as the basis for estimated nucleated cell counts. Clones were read by immunoSEQ multiplex PCR, and TCRdb kept only the in-frame ones, dropping some. That table furnishes V, J and clone size, whereas the DNA furnished D and trimming. Of about 400,000 clones in the sample, roughly 87% were seen once. The CDR3 is made up of 16 amino acids. J gave up 4 bases and V 2 bases, and 8 bases lay outside the gene matches. Germline CDR1 reads LGHDT; CDR2 reads YNNKEL (reference sequence). This clonotype was sampled from a middle-aged woman with acute COVID-19. Sequences were obtained from PBMCs or T cells enriched from blood (not recorded which). This chain joins TRBV3-1 (or the pseudogene TRBV3-2) and TRBJ1-1; 9 bases fit TRBD1. The CDR3 loop is CASSQKRTGVSTEAFF. The CDR3 DNA follows: TGTGCCAGCAGCCAAAAGAGGACAGGGGTGAGCACTGAAGCTTTCTTT.